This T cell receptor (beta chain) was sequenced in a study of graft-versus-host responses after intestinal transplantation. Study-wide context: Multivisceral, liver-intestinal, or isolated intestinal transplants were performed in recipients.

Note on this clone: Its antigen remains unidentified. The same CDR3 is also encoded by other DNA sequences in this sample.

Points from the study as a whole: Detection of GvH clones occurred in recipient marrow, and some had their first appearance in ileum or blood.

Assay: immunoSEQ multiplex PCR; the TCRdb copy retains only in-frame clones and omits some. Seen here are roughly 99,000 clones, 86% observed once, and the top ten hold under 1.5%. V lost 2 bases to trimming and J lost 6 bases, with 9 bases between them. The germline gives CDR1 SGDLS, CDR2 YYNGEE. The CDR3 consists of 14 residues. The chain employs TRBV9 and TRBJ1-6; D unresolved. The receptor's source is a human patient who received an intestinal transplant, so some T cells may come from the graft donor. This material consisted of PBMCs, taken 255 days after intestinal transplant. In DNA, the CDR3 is TGTGCCAGCAGCGTGACAAGGCTTAATTCACCCCTCCACTTT. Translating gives CASSVTRLNSPLHF.